This T cell receptor beta chain was documented in a study of T cells in Graves' hyperthyroidism and ophthalmopathy. Study-level findings and limits: Ophthalmopathy onset followed model prediction by a median around 6.9 months. In the blood, most expanded thyroid clonotypes above 0.001 appeared as well.

There were TCR beta CDR3 regions amplified from RNA transcripts. First-round RT-PCR of the TCR CDR3 relied on the HTBI primer set. TCRdb processed the multiplex PCR reads anew with MiXCR; each CDR3 protein has one entry. Among approximately 600,000 distinct CDR3 sequences listed, less than 25% were seen once. The V segment lost 4 bases and the J segment 9 bases; nucleotides outside the gene matches: 14. This CDR3 comprises 15 residues. The germline V gene has CDR1 GTSNPN and CDR2 SVGIG (reference sequence). This clonotype came up a few times. The antigen remains unidentified. The rearrangement uses TRBV30 and TRBJ2-7; 11 positions match TRBD1. Sample: blood. The TCR comes from a young man with Graves' ophthalmopathy. CDR3 DNA sequence: TGTGCCTGGATTCCACCGGGACAGGGGGTCTTCGGGCAGTACTTC. Translated, it gives CAWIPPGQGVFGQYF.